These T cell receptor beta chains were read from a single sample in a study of T cells after yellow fever vaccination. TCRdb re-derived calls from the 5' RACE reads in MiXCR, one entry per CDR3 protein. Among around 530,000 distinct CDR3 sequences listed, 17% were seen once. The sequencing here drew on PBMCs, taken around 5 days after the first yellow fever vaccination. The receptors come from a man aged 18-30 years who received the YFV17D yellow fever vaccine. Both conserved end residues are part of each CDR3.

CDR3 protein: CATLSGVGETQYF
J gene: TRBJ2-5
V gene: TRBV2

CDR3 protein: CAISESSAGYGYTF
J gene: TRBJ1-2
V gene: TRBV10-3

CDR3 protein: CASSDRHQGDTQYF
J gene: TRBJ2-3
V gene: TRBV6-1

CDR3 protein: CASSQGENIQYF
J gene: TRBJ2-4
V gene: TRBV4-1

CDR3 protein: CASSLNWGRETQYF
J gene: TRBJ2-5
V gene: TRBV12-3/TRBV12-4

CDR3 protein: CASRKLGLSGELFF
J gene: TRBJ2-2
V gene: TRBV12-3/TRBV12-4

CDR3 protein: CASRRGYSDLLHF
J gene: TRBJ1-6
V gene: TRBV7-2

CDR3 protein: CASSSGLAGGWKTQYF
J gene: TRBJ2-5
V gene: TRBV6-5

CDR3 protein: CASSFNGGTEAFF
J gene: TRBJ1-1
V gene: TRBV12-3/TRBV12-4

CDR3 protein: CASSLSRTGLQGKNIQYF
J gene: TRBJ2-4
V gene: TRBV7-8

CDR3 protein: CATSRAGAGGNEQFF
J gene: TRBJ2-1
V gene: TRBV15

CDR3 protein: CASSSGITAFETQYF
J gene: TRBJ2-5
V gene: TRBV5-1

CDR3 protein: CASSRPGRGSYNEQFF
J gene: TRBJ2-1
V gene: TRBV4-1

CDR3 protein: CASSQEAQFGTRNYGYTF
J gene: TRBJ1-2
V gene: TRBV4-3

CDR3 protein: CASSSTTGSYEQYF
J gene: TRBJ2-7
V gene: TRBV7-9

CDR3 protein: CSARDDSGANVLTF
J gene: TRBJ2-6
V gene: TRBV20-1

CDR3 protein: CASGRLGTGELFF
J gene: TRBJ2-2
V gene: TRBV2

CDR3 protein: CASSLGRTGGAEQYF
J gene: TRBJ2-7
V gene: TRBV5-1